This is a list of T cell receptor beta chains from one sample in a study of Graves' ophthalmopathy and Graves' hyperthyroidism. MiXCR was run by TCRdb on the multiplex PCR reads, yielding one entry per CDR3 protein. Among 40,000 or so distinct CDR3 sequences listed, about 51% were seen once. Sequences were obtained from peripheral blood. The receptors were gathered from an adult man with Graves' ophthalmopathy. CDR3s include the opening cysteine and the closing phenylalanine or tryptophan. Each record gives: clone size, V gene, J gene, CDR3 length, D gene, CDR3 protein, CDR3 DNA. A D gene is named only where the DNA matches it firmly. A row's size may be missing; if present it is once, few, many or a size class.

clone_size: many; v_call: TRBV13; j_call: TRBJ1-2; cdr3_length: 15; d_call: -; cdr3_aa: CASSFSRGLGNGYTF; cdr3_nt: TGTGCCAGCAGCTTCAGTCGGGGGCTCGGCAATGGCTACACCTTC
clone_size: many; v_call: TRBV5-5; j_call: TRBJ1-6; cdr3_length: 15; d_call: -; cdr3_aa: CASTILGQKGSPLHF; cdr3_nt: TGTGCCAGCACCATACTCGGACAGAAGGGATCACCCCTCCACTTT
clone_size: -; v_call: TRBV29-1; j_call: TRBJ2-5; cdr3_length: 12; d_call: TRBD2; cdr3_aa: CSLGAGGETQYF; cdr3_nt: TGCAGCTTAGGCGCGGGGGGGGAGACCCAGTACTTC
clone_size: few; v_call: TRBV30; j_call: TRBJ2-1; cdr3_length: 14; d_call: -; cdr3_aa: CAWSPKSSYNEQFF; cdr3_nt: TGTGCCTGGAGCCCTAAGAGCTCCTACAATGAGCAGTTCTTC
clone_size: -; v_call: TRBV5-1; j_call: TRBJ2-7; cdr3_length: 14; d_call: -; cdr3_aa: CASSRDEHSYEQYF; cdr3_nt: TGCGCCAGCAGTCGGGACGAACATTCCTACGAGCAGTACTTC
clone_size: medium-sized; v_call: TRBV20-1; j_call: TRBJ2-3; cdr3_length: 17; d_call: TRBD2; cdr3_aa: CSARDGRGRAVTDTQYF; cdr3_nt: TGCAGTGCTAGAGATGGGCGCGGGAGGGCCGTAACAGATACGCAGTATTTT
clone_size: many; v_call: TRBV11-2; j_call: TRBJ2-4; cdr3_length: 14; d_call: -; cdr3_aa: CASSLILAKNIQYF; cdr3_nt: TGTGCCAGCAGCCTCATTCTAGCCAAAAACATTCAGTACTTC
clone_size: -; v_call: TRBV20-1; j_call: TRBJ1-1; cdr3_length: 12; d_call: TRBD1; cdr3_aa: CSARGRRTEAFF; cdr3_nt: TGCAGTGCCAGGGGGCGGCGGACTGAAGCTTTCTTT
clone_size: -; v_call: TRBV4-2; j_call: TRBJ2-7; cdr3_length: 14; d_call: TRBD2; cdr3_aa: CASSQGTRGHEQYF; cdr3_nt: TGTGCCAGCAGCCAGGGGACTAGGGGACACGAGCAGTACTTC
clone_size: many; v_call: TRBV7-9; j_call: TRBJ2-3; cdr3_length: 16; d_call: TRBD2; cdr3_aa: CASSPTAGAITDTQYF; cdr3_nt: TGTGCCAGCAGCCCGACAGCGGGGGCAATCACAGATACGCAGTATTTT
clone_size: medium-sized; v_call: TRBV15; j_call: TRBJ2-3; cdr3_length: 14; d_call: -; cdr3_aa: CATSRGAGPDTQYF; cdr3_nt: TGTGCCACCAGCAGAGGGGCAGGCCCAGATACGCAGTATTTT
clone_size: many; v_call: TRBV12-5; j_call: TRBJ1-2; cdr3_length: 12; d_call: -; cdr3_aa: CASGSIQVGYTF; cdr3_nt: TGTGCTAGTGGTTCGATACAGGTTGGCTACACCTTC
clone_size: many; v_call: TRBV5-6; j_call: TRBJ1-5; cdr3_length: 14; d_call: TRBD1; cdr3_aa: CASSLRQGGQPQHF; cdr3_nt: TGTGCCAGCAGCTTGAGACAGGGTGGCCAGCCCCAGCATTTT
clone_size: many; v_call: TRBV2; j_call: TRBJ2-2; cdr3_length: 11; d_call: -; cdr3_aa: CASKGTGELFF; cdr3_nt: TGTGCCAGCAAAGGTACCGGGGAGCTGTTTTTT
clone_size: -; v_call: TRBV12-3/TRBV12-4; j_call: TRBJ1-5; cdr3_length: 14; d_call: TRBD1; cdr3_aa: CASVRQGVNQPQHF; cdr3_nt: TGTGCCAGCGTTCGACAGGGGGTGAATCAGCCCCAGCATTTT
clone_size: many; v_call: TRBV7-2; j_call: TRBJ2-3; cdr3_length: 16; d_call: -; cdr3_aa: CASSLGTKGSTDTQYF; cdr3_nt: TGTGCCAGCAGCTTAGGAACTAAAGGGAGCACAGATACGCAGTATTTT
clone_size: many; v_call: TRBV20-1; j_call: TRBJ2-3; cdr3_length: 15; d_call: TRBD2; cdr3_aa: CSLFGLAGGSDTQYF; cdr3_nt: TGCAGCCTCTTTGGACTAGCGGGAGGGTCAGATACGCAGTATTTT
clone_size: -; v_call: TRBV7-6; j_call: TRBJ2-4; cdr3_length: 14; d_call: TRBD1; cdr3_aa: CASGAGQGAYIQYF; cdr3_nt: TGTGCCAGCGGGGCAGGGCAGGGGGCTTACATTCAGTACTTC
clone_size: -; v_call: TRBV7-2; j_call: TRBJ2-2; cdr3_length: 14; d_call: -; cdr3_aa: CASSLVGGIGELFF; cdr3_nt: TGTGCCAGCAGCTTAGTGGGGGGTATCGGGGAGCTGTTTTTT
clone_size: many; v_call: TRBV4-1; j_call: TRBJ1-5; cdr3_length: 17; d_call: -; cdr3_aa: CASSQSVGGTGNQPQHF; cdr3_nt: TGCGCCAGCAGCCAATCGGTCGGTGGTACGGGCAATCAGCCCCAGCATTTT
clone_size: -; v_call: TRBV10-2; j_call: TRBJ1-5; cdr3_length: 14; d_call: -; cdr3_aa: CASSEIQINQPQHF; cdr3_nt: TGCGCCAGCAGTGAGATACAGATCAATCAGCCCCAGCATTTT
clone_size: many; v_call: TRBV5-1; j_call: TRBJ2-1; cdr3_length: 12; d_call: -; cdr3_aa: CASSLLEAEQFF; cdr3_nt: TGCGCCAGCAGCTTGTTGGAGGCGGAGCAGTTCTTC
clone_size: -; v_call: TRBV14; j_call: TRBJ2-7; cdr3_length: 13; d_call: -; cdr3_aa: CASSPRRGHEQYF; cdr3_nt: TGTGCCAGCAGCCCTCGGAGGGGCCACGAGCAGTACTTC
clone_size: -; v_call: TRBV29-1; j_call: TRBJ1-5; cdr3_length: 14; d_call: -; cdr3_aa: CSVGGGGARQPQHF; cdr3_nt: TGCAGCGTTGGTGGGGGAGGGGCGCGCCAGCCCCAGCATTTT
clone_size: few; v_call: TRBV20-1; j_call: TRBJ2-3; cdr3_length: 13; d_call: -; cdr3_aa: CSATTESTDTQYF; cdr3_nt: TGCAGTGCTACGACCGAGAGCACAGATACGCAGTATTTT
clone_size: -; v_call: TRBV12-3/TRBV12-4; j_call: TRBJ2-7; cdr3_length: 12; d_call: TRBD2; cdr3_aa: CASSSREAEQYF; cdr3_nt: TGTGCCAGCAGTTCGCGGGAGGCCGAGCAGTACTTC
clone_size: -; v_call: TRBV6-5; j_call: TRBJ2-7; cdr3_length: 14; d_call: -; cdr3_aa: CASSYLDGAYEQYF; cdr3_nt: TGTGCCAGCAGTTACTTGGACGGAGCCTACGAGCAGTACTTC
clone_size: many; v_call: TRBV13; j_call: TRBJ2-2; cdr3_length: 17; d_call: -; cdr3_aa: CASTVSISLLNTGELFF; cdr3_nt: TGTGCCAGCACCGTATCGATCTCTCTCTTGAACACCGGGGAGCTGTTTTTT
clone_size: many; v_call: TRBV5-1; j_call: TRBJ1-1; cdr3_length: 14; d_call: -; cdr3_aa: CASSIRDKNTEAFF; cdr3_nt: TGCGCCAGCAGCATCCGGGACAAGAACACTGAAGCTTTCTTT
clone_size: many; v_call: TRBV6-5; j_call: TRBJ1-1; cdr3_length: 14; d_call: -; cdr3_aa: CASSRPGGNTEAFF; cdr3_nt: TGTGCCAGCAGTCGACCGGGAGGGAACACTGAAGCTTTCTTT
clone_size: -; v_call: TRBV20-1; j_call: TRBJ2-3; cdr3_length: 15; d_call: TRBD2; cdr3_aa: CSARAPAGAADTQYF; cdr3_nt: TGCAGTGCTAGGGCCCCAGCGGGAGCTGCAGATACGCAGTATTTT
clone_size: -; v_call: TRBV5-1; j_call: TRBJ2-1; cdr3_length: 14; d_call: TRBD2; cdr3_aa: CASRQGLPYNEQFF; cdr3_nt: TGCGCCAGCCGGCAGGGACTACCATACAATGAGCAGTTCTTC
clone_size: many; v_call: TRBV9; j_call: TRBJ2-2; cdr3_length: 15; d_call: -; cdr3_aa: CASSVARGNTGELFF; cdr3_nt: TGTGCCAGCAGCGTAGCGAGGGGTAACACCGGGGAGCTGTTTTTT
clone_size: many; v_call: TRBV19; j_call: TRBJ2-2; cdr3_length: 17; d_call: -; cdr3_aa: CASTRRGSPLNTGELFF; cdr3_nt: TGTGCCAGTACCCGCCGGGGGTCCCCCTTGAACACCGGGGAGCTGTTTTTT
clone_size: -; v_call: TRBV7-9; j_call: TRBJ1-1; cdr3_length: 15; d_call: TRBD1; cdr3_aa: CASSTSQGGLTEAFF; cdr3_nt: TGTGCCAGCAGCACATCACAGGGGGGTCTGACTGAAGCTTTCTTT
clone_size: medium-sized; v_call: TRBV20-1; j_call: TRBJ2-5; cdr3_length: 12; d_call: -; cdr3_aa: CSAWGGGETQYF; cdr3_nt: TGCAGTGCATGGGGGGGCGGAGAGACCCAGTACTTC
clone_size: many; v_call: TRBV9; j_call: TRBJ1-2; cdr3_length: 14; d_call: -; cdr3_aa: CASSPTGNHYGYTF; cdr3_nt: TGTGCCAGCAGCCCTACAGGGAATCACTATGGCTACACCTTC
clone_size: many; v_call: TRBV9; j_call: TRBJ1-5; cdr3_length: 15; d_call: -; cdr3_aa: CASNLGGDSNQPQHF; cdr3_nt: TGTGCCAGCAACCTGGGAGGGGATAGCAATCAGCCCCAGCATTTT
clone_size: -; v_call: TRBV5-6; j_call: TRBJ2-3; cdr3_length: 16; d_call: -; cdr3_aa: CASGLFIGQITNTQYF; cdr3_nt: TGTGCCAGCGGCTTGTTCATAGGACAGATCACAAATACGCAGTATTTT
clone_size: -; v_call: TRBV20-1; j_call: TRBJ2-7; cdr3_length: 13; d_call: TRBD1; cdr3_aa: CSARWTGTYEQYF; cdr3_nt: TGCAGTGCTAGGTGGACAGGGACCTACGAGCAGTACTTC
clone_size: many; v_call: TRBV14; j_call: TRBJ2-2; cdr3_length: 15; d_call: TRBD1; cdr3_aa: CASSQNRGRGGELFF; cdr3_nt: TGTGCCAGCAGCCAGAACAGGGGGCGCGGCGGGGAGCTGTTTTTT
clone_size: once; v_call: TRBV7-2; j_call: TRBJ2-1; cdr3_length: 14; d_call: -; cdr3_aa: CASSLFQGGNQQFF; cdr3_nt: TGTGCCAGCAGCTTATTCCAGGGAGGCAATCAGCAGTTCTTC
clone_size: many; v_call: TRBV5-8; j_call: TRBJ2-3; cdr3_length: 11; d_call: -; cdr3_aa: CASSFGDTQYF; cdr3_nt: TGTGCCAGCAGCTTCGGAGATACGCAGTATTTT
clone_size: many; v_call: TRBV9; j_call: TRBJ1-1; cdr3_length: 14; d_call: -; cdr3_aa: CASSLLTANTEAFF; cdr3_nt: TGTGCCAGCAGCTTACTAACCGCGAACACTGAAGCTTTCTTT
clone_size: -; v_call: TRBV10-3; j_call: TRBJ1-1; cdr3_length: 14; d_call: TRBD1; cdr3_aa: CAIRDQGGDTEAFF; cdr3_nt: TGTGCCATCAGAGATCAGGGGGGGGACACTGAAGCCTTCTTT
clone_size: many; v_call: TRBV4-1; j_call: TRBJ1-2; cdr3_length: 15; d_call: -; cdr3_aa: CASSQGGEGSYGYTF; cdr3_nt: TGCGCCAGCAGCCAAGGTGGGGAAGGGAGCTATGGCTACACCTTC
clone_size: -; v_call: TRBV5-1; j_call: TRBJ2-3; cdr3_length: 16; d_call: TRBD1; cdr3_aa: CASRHGTGPGTDTQYF; cdr3_nt: TGCGCCAGCAGACACGGGACAGGGCCGGGCACAGATACGCAGTATTTT
clone_size: once; v_call: TRBV7-2; j_call: TRBJ1-3; cdr3_length: 17; d_call: -; cdr3_aa: CASSLAGRTFSGNTIYF; cdr3_nt: TGTGCCAGCAGCTTAGCGGGGAGAACTTTCTCTGGAAACACCATATATTTT
clone_size: many; v_call: TRBV4-1; j_call: TRBJ1-2; cdr3_length: 16; d_call: -; cdr3_aa: CASSQPRDIPKNGYTF; cdr3_nt: TGCGCCAGCAGCCAGCCCCGGGACATCCCTAAGAACGGCTACACCTTC